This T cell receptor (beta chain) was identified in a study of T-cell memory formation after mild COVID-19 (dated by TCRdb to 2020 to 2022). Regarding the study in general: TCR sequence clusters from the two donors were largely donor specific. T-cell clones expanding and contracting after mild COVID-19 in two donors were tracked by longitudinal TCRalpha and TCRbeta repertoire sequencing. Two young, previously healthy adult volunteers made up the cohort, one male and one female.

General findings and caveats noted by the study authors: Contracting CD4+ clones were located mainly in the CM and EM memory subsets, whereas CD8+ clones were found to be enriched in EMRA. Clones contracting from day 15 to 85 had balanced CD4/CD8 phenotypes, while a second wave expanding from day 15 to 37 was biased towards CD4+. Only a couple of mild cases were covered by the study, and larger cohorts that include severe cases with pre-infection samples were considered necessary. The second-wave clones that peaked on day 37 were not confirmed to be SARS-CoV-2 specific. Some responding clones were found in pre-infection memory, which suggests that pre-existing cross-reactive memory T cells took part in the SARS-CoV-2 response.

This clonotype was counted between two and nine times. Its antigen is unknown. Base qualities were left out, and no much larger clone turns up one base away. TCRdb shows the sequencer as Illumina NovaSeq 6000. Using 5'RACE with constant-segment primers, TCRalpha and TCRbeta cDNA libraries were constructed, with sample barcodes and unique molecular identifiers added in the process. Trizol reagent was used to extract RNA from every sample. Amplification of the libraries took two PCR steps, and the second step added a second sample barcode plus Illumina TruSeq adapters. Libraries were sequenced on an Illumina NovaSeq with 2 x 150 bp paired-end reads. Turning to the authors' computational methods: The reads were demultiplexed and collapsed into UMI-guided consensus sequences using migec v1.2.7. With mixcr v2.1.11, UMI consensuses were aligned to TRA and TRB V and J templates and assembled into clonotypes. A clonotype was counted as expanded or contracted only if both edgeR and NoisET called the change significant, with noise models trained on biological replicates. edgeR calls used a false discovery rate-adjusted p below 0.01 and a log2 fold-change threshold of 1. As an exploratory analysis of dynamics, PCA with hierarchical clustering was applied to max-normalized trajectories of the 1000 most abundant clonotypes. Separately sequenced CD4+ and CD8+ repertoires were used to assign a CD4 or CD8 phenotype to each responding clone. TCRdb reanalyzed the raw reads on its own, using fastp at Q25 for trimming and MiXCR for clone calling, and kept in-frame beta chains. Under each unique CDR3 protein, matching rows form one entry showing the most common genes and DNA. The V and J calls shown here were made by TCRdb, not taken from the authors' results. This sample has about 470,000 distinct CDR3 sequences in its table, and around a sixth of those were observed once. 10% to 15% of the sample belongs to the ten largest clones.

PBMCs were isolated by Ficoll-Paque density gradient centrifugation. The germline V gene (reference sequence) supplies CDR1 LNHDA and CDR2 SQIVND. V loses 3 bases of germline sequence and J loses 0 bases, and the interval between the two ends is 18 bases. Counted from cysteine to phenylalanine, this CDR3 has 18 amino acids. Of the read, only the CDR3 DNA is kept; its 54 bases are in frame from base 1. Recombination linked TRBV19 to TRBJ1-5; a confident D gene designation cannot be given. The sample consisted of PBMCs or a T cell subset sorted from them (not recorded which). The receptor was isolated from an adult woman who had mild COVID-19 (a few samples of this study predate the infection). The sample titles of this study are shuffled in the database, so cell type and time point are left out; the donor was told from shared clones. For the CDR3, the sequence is CASSILVLKTASNQPQHF. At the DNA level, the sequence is TGTGCCAGTAGTATCTTAGTGTTGAAGACCGCTAGCAATCAGCCCCAGCATTTT.